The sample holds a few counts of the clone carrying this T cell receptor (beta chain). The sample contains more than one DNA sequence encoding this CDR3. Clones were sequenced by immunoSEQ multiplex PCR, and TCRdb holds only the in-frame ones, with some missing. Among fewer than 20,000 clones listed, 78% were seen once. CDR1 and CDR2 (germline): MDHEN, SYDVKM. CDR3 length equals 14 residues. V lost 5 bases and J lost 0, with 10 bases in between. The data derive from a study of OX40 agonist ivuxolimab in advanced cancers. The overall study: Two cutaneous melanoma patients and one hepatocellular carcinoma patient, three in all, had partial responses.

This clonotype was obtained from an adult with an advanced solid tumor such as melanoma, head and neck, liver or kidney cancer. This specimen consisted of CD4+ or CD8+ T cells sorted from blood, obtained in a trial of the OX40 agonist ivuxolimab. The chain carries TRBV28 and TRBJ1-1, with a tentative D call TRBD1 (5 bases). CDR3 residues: CASSVGALNTEAFF. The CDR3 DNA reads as TGTGCCAGCAGTGTCGGGGCACTGAACACTGAAGCTTTCTTT.